This T cell receptor (beta chain) was found in a study of Ad26.COV2.S vaccination and SARS-CoV-2 variants. Whole-study context: Within the COV1001 Ad26.COV2.S trial arm, the donor was enrolled. By the intramuscular route, Ad26.COV2.S was given once, or twice 56 days apart.

Indicated treatment: 15 to 20 received Ad26.COV2.S at low or high dose, single or two shots; several received placebo; per-sample allocation not given. On day 63 after the first injection, vaccine and placebo recipients gave samples. Libraries were prepared by immunoSEQ multiplex PCR; TCRdb keeps only in-frame clonotypes and omits some of them. The data show a few hundred thousand clones, approximately 90% seen once. Study observations and caveats: Reported post-vaccination CD8+ and CD4+ T cell responses to spike showed substantial breadth.

A note on this clone: Its antigen remains unknown.

The CDR3 sequence is 16 residues long. CDR1 is SGHVS, CDR2 FNYEAQ, per germline. V was cut by 6 bases and J by 1 base, with 15 bases left in between. The sequence came from a person between 18 and 59 years old who received the Ad26.COV2.S COVID-19 vaccine or a placebo. The V and J genes are TRBV7-6 and TRBJ2-2, with D tentatively TRBD1 (6 bases). Sequences were derived from peripheral blood, sampled in a trial of Ad26.COV2.S vaccine versus placebo. Here the CDR3 DNA reads TGTGCCAGCAGTCACCCCCAGGGGATGAACACCGGGGAGCTGTTTTTT. Its protein is CASSHPQGMNTGELFF.